This T cell receptor (beta chain) appears in the sequencing data of a study of cytomegalovirus exposure and HLA in healthy donors listed by TCRdb under 2017. With regard to the full study: According to an earlier analysis of 587 of the donors, 200 million or so T cells yielded over 100 million unique TCR beta sequences and around 280 Gb of sequence data. An early release covering 550 to 700 HLA-typed donors comprised roughly 300 gigabases of sequencing data and tens of millions of unique TCR sequences. Of the approximately 400 genotyped donors, approximately 82% fell in the genetic ancestry cluster associated with self-reported Caucasian donors. The study was designed to test whether signatures of past pathogen exposure could be identified by cataloging public T cell receptors. The study used immunosequencing to profile the T cell repertoires of approximately 650 subjects and linked those repertoires to cytomegalovirus serostatus. Besides the first cohort of about 730 subjects, a separate validation cohort made up of over 95 different subjects was used. The study combined high-throughput TCR immunosequencing, statistical association of individual TCRs with disease status, and machine learning to predict cytomegalovirus infection status. In a later analysis, previously published TCR beta repertoires from 666 donors were re-analyzed and high-resolution HLA genotyping was added so that TCR occurrence patterns could be studied. Rather than using new phenotypic data, the later analysis identified candidate immune exposures from TCR beta sequences and from how often those sequences occurred across donors. An earlier analysis of 587 of the donors used high-throughput TCR beta sequencing to judge whether each TCR beta V gene segment behaved as functional or pseudogenic. Alongside the repertoire data, information on donor age, sex, ethnicity and CMV serostatus was compiled. A later genetic analysis used genome-wide SNP genotypes for about 60% of the 666 donors, treating that subset as a discovery cohort. All discovery cohort repertoires had been generated using a single sequencing platform. Both class I and class II loci were covered by HLA typing, at four-digit resolution. Typing coverage differed by locus: A, B, C, DRB1 and DQB1 were typed in about 620-630 donors, DQA1 in 522, DPA1 in nearly 610, and DPB1 in 450 to 490. Because of strong linkage in the cohort, roughly five DR-DQ haplotypes were treated as single units for association and clustering. On average, approximately 250,000 unique TCR beta nucleotide sequences were sequenced per donor among 350 to 400 genotyped donors of the cohort, with roughly 19% of those sequences being non-productive. Points the paper makes about the study in general: According to a later analysis, most CMV-associated TCR beta chains appeared to be HLA-restricted, and the HLA associations seemed to be driven largely by CMV exposure. According to a later analysis, TCR association rates differed among HLA loci, with DRB1 alleles showing the most associated TCRs and HLA-C alleles showing the fewest. According to a later analysis, parvovirus B19, influenza, CMV and Epstein-Barr virus appeared linked to several top co-occurrence clusters. Most TCR sequences were observed very rarely across donors, whereas some public TCRs were present in many individuals. Correlated functional status among segregating V segments might reflect linkage disequilibrium, but an unknown experimental factor could not be ruled out. Because HLA typing was missing for some donors at each locus, association tests included only the typed subset. The 87-base-pair reads could not distinguish some IMGT-functional V segments, including TRBV6-2 and TRBV6-3, so those segments were excluded. A later analysis found that HLA-associated TCR beta chains were more clonally expanded and had lower generation probabilities than equally common non-associated chains. A few of the identified cytomegalovirus-associated TCR beta chains were confirmed in vitro to be specific for cytomegalovirus antigens. Presence/absence analyses assumed roughly uniform sequencing depth across donors, an assumption that may not hold. V-gene and J-gene trimming of TCR beta chains was associated with a missense DCLRE1C variant in a later genetic analysis, and the association was replicated in an independent cohort. In both the original and validation cohorts, the classifier was reported to diagnose cytomegalovirus status with high specificity and sensitivity. This cohort had only TCR beta chains sequenced, and the lack of alpha or paired-chain data limited which features could be detected. The study listed 150 to 200 TCR beta chains as associated with cytomegalovirus. A later genetic analysis reported fewer N-insertions in productive TCRs among donors in an Asian-associated ancestry cluster than the 666-donor mean. A further reported finding was that TCR beta sequences accurately predicted the HLA-A and HLA-B alleles for most subjects in the first cohort. A cluster of highly shared sequence variants was judged likely to be a technical artifact of the sequencing pipeline. Broadly in line with IMGT annotations, most TCR beta V segments showed up in productive rearrangements about 87% or about 30% of the time in an earlier analysis of 450 to 750 of the donors. According to the authors, the approach could potentially be generalized to other disease states and immunological phenotypes. CMV serostatus was the only immune exposure information available for the cohort. Approximately 16 rarely observed V segments, including chromosome 9 orphons, were excluded from the earlier analysis of 550 to 700 of the donors because counts were too low. Assigning TCR associations to individual alleles was difficult when HLA alleles, especially DR and DQ, strongly co-occurred. At a false discovery rate of 0.05, a later analysis linked 15,000 to 20,000 TCR beta sequences to specific HLA alleles.

The cohort comprised under 700 healthy bone marrow donors. Cohort members were all nominally healthy when sampled, although unrecorded immune exposures were likely present. The donor was CMV seronegative and was included in the group of approximately 350 seronegative cohort members. A peripheral blood sample was collected from each donor, and TCR beta sequencing was performed on peripheral blood mononuclear cells. The Qiagen DNeasy Blood Extraction Kit was used to extract genomic DNA from the blood cell samples. Inclusive of the bounding cysteine and phenylalanine, the CDR3 is 16 residues long. The CDR3 DNA has 48 bases and is translated from base 1. The germline ends are 16 bases apart after V is trimmed by 4 bases and J by 3 bases. CDR1 MNHNS and CDR2 SASEGT are derived from the germline V gene. Libraries were built with the immunoSEQ multiplex PCR assay. For the multiplex PCR, a mixture combining 60 forward primers for TCR Vbeta segments and 13 reverse primers for TCR Jbeta segments was used. Amplification of the CDR3 region of rearranged TCR beta genes was performed with a multiplex PCR assay on genomic DNA. The Illumina HiSeq System was used to sequence the amplified TCR beta libraries as 87-base-pair reads. Processing in the source paper ran as follows. A later analysis tallied some 79 million unique TCR beta chains across the 666 repertoires, and around 9.9 million of those chains were shared by two or more donors. A nearest-neighbor algorithm error-corrected the raw reads and collapsed the reads into unique sequences, merging closely related sequences to remove PCR and sequencing errors. V, D and J gene segments were assigned by aligning CDR3 sequences to IMGT reference sequences. For a sequence to be retained, at least a six-nucleotide match to both a V gene segment and a J gene segment was required. Rearrangements were classified as productive when the CDR3 lacked stop codons and remained in frame with V and J, and all other rearrangements were classified as non-productive. Following IMGT convention, CDR3 was defined as the stretch from the second conserved V-encoded cysteine to the conserved J-encoded phenylalanine. The earlier analysis of some 540 of the donors excluded any sequence lacking an unambiguous match to a single V gene segment. In an earlier analysis of some 590 of the donors, a V segment was called functional when productive rearrangements were above 56.7%, and segregating when the standard deviation between donors exceeded 5%. A statistical classification framework was developed to diagnose cytomegalovirus status using the catalog of TCR beta chain sequences. In a later analysis, TCR nucleotide sequences were compared against IMGT/GENE-DB human TR gene sequences so that V and J genes could be assigned. The TCRdist pipeline was used in a later analysis to assign CDR3 sequences and most-parsimonious VDJ recombination scenarios. In a later analysis, every TCR beta chain was defined by the combination of its CDR3 amino acid sequence and its V-gene family, and reads without a unique V-gene family were dropped. As a way to deal with suspected cross-contamination and a sequencing artifact, a later analysis dropped 450 to 700 nucleotide sequences that were highly shared and had low generation probability. A later analysis calculated a clonal expansion index for each public chain from normalized within-repertoire ranks of inferred template counts. Generation probabilities in a later analysis came from a VDJ recombination model fitted to out-of-frame rearrangements, and those results were checked against IGoR. In a later analysis, hypergeometric tests were used to score TCR-TCR, TCR-HLA and TCR-CMV co-occurrence, with a repertoire-size bias correction applied to TCR pairs. To estimate false discovery rates, a later analysis permuted the HLA or CMV assignments 20 times. In a later analysis, co-occurring TCRs were grouped using DBSCAN, with TCRdist sequence similarity added in when clustering inside HLA-allele-positive subsets. Repertoires with fewer than 30,000 or more than 120,000 public chains were left out of co-occurrence clustering, as were about five repertoires with anomalous nucleotide sharing. This is the immuneACCESS table as TCRdb keeps it, with only in-frame sequences that have V and J called. A part of the clones is gone; compared with another copy, unresolved V genes explain less than half, and the rest is unexplained. V and J calls and clone size are as listed in that table; D and trimming were resolved from the DNA. In this sample the table shows 130,000 or so clones, 79% of which occur a single time. Clones ranked in the top ten supply less than 1.1% of the sample.

As for this clone: Its antigen remains undetermined. No base quality values were provided; no much bigger clone lies one nucleotide off.

This receptor was obtained from a male donor in good health and CMV-seronegative. Sequences were obtained from PBMCs. The chain is encoded by TRBV6-1 joined to TRBJ1-5; the D gene is perhaps TRBD1, on 5 matching bases. The sequenced DNA is TGTGCCAGCAGTGGGGCCGGAAACAGGAACAATCAGCCCCAGCATTTT. Its protein reads: CASSGAGNRNNQPQHF.